Below, one T cell receptor (beta chain) is given with its context. The antigen is not known. Method: immunoSEQ multiplex PCR; TCRdb's copy keeps in-frame clones and lacks some. The sample has 78,000 or so clones, around nine tenths seen once. The sample originates from a study of radiotherapy plus CTLA-4 blockade in lung cancer. Study-wide context: Among all patients, roughly 17% showed objective responses, while 30% to 35% had disease control. Study-wide points: In blood, after radiotherapy plus ipilimumab, tumor-derived TCR clones expanded.

Those patients who had chemo-refractory metastatic non-small-cell lung cancer were given focal radiation along with CTLA-4 blockade through ipilimumab. Trimming took off 0 bases at V and 7 bases at J, with 14 bases between the two ends. CDR3 length: 16 residues. Germline lookup yields CDR1 SGHRS and CDR2 YFSETQ. Source: peripheral blood, taken from a patient treated with radiotherapy plus ipilimumab. The source of this sequence is a human donor with non-small cell lung cancer who had stable disease on radiotherapy plus ipilimumab. The chain has TRBV5-1 and TRBJ1-6; D possibly corresponds to TRBD1 (6 bases). CDR3 nucleotide sequence: TGCGCCAGCAGCTTGGTAGGGGGGGCACCAAATTCACCCCTCCACTTT. It yields the protein CASSLVGGAPNSPLHF.